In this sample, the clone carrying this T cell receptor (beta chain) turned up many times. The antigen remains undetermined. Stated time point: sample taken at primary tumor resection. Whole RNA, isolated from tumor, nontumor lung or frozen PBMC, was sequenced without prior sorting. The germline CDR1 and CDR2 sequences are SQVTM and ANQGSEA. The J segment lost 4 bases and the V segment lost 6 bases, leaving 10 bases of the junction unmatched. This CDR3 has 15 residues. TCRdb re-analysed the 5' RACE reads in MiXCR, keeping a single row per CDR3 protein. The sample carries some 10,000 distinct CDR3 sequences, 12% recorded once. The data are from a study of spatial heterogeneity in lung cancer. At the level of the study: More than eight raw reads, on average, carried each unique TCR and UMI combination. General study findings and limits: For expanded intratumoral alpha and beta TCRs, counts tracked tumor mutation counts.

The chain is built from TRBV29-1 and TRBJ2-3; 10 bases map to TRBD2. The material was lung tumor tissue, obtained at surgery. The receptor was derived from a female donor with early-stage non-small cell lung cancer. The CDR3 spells CSVNSGRTGADTQYF. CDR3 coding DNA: TGCAGCGTCAATAGCGGGAGGACCGGGGCAGATACGCAGTATTTT.